Reported below is one T cell receptor (beta chain). Its antigen is not identified. At one end, the junction sequence differs from germline, possibly due to a read error. Study-level results: Tumor memory CD4+ T cell TCR gene usage clustered with blood and lymph node memory CD4+ cells and lymph node naive CD4+ cells. The larger-cohort validation was restricted to a single TCR beta V-J rearrangement rather than whole repertoires.

Naive CD4+ cells had CD25+ Tregs removed. Full-length variable regions came from constant-region reverse primers plus semi-nested Nested Universal Primer A PCR. TCRdb processed the 5' RACE reads anew with MiXCR; each CDR3 protein has one entry. This sample carries approximately 29,000 distinct CDR3 sequences, approximately 30% of them seen once, and the ten largest clones take 3.7%. The material sequenced was naive CD4+ T cells sorted from a lymph node. The subset was: naive CD4+ T cells, CD4+CD45RA+CD25-. This receptor was taken from a female donor with breast cancer.

The CDR3 nucleotides read TGTGTCAGCAGCTTCGATACACCCAGTACCGGGGAGCTGTTTTTT. Translated, it gives CVSSFDTPSTGELFF. The J gene is TRBJ2-2, the V gene TRBV7-3; no clear D. The CDR3 spans 15 residues. The germline CDR1 and CDR2 sequences are SGHTA and FQGTGA.